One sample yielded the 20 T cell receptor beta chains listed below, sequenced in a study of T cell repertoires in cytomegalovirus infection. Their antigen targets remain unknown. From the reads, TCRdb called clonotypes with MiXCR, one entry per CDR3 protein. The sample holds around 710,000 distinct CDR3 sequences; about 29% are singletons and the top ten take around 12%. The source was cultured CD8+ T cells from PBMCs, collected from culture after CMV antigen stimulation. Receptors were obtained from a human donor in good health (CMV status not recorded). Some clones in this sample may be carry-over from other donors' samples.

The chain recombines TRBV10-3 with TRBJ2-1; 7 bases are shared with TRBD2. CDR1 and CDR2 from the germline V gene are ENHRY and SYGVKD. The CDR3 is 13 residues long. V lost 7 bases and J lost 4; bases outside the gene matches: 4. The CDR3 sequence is CAIMGGGYNEQFF. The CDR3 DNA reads TGTGCCATCATGGGGGGGGGTTACAATGAGCAGTTCTTC.

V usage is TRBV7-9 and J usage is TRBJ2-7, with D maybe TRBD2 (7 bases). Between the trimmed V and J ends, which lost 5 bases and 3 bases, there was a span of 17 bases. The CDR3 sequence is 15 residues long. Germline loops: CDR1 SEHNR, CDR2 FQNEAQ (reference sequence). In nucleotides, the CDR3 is TGTGCCAGCAGCGCTTCGGGGGGCGAGTTCTACGAGCAGTACTTC. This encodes CASSASGGEFYEQYF.

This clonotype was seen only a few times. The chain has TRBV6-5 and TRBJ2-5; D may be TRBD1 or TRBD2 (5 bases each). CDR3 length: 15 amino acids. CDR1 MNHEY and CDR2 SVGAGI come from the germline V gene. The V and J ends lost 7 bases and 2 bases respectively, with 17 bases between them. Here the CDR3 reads CASTGGSSSQETQYF. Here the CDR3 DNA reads TGTGCCAGCACTGGGGGTTCTAGCAGTCAAGAGACCCAGTACTTC.

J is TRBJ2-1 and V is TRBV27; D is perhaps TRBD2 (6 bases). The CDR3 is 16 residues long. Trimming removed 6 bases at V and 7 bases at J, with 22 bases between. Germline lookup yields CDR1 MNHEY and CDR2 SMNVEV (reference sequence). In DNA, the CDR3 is TGTGCCAGCAGCACATTAGCGGCAACACTCAGGAATGAGCAGTTCTTC. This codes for CASSTLAATLRNEQFF.

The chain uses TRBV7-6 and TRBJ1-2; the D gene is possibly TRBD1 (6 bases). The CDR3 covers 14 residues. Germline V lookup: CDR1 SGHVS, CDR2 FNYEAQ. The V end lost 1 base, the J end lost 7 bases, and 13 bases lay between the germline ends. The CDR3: CASSLVGGRFGYTF. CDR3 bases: TGTGCCAGCAGCTTAGTTGGGGGGCGCTTTGGCTACACCTTC.

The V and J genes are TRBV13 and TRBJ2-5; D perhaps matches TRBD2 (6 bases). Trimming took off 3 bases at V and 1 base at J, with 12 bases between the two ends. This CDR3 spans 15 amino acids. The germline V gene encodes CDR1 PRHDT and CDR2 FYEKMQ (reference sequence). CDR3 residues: CASSFTGSTQETQYF. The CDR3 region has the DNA TGTGCCAGCAGCTTCACCGGGAGTACCCAAGAGACCCAGTACTTC.

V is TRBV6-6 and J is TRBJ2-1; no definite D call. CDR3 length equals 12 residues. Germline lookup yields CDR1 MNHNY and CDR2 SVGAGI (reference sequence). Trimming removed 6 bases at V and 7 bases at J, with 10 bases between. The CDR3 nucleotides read TGTGCCAGCAGCCCACTTGAAAATGAGCAGTTCTTC. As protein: CASSPLENEQFF.

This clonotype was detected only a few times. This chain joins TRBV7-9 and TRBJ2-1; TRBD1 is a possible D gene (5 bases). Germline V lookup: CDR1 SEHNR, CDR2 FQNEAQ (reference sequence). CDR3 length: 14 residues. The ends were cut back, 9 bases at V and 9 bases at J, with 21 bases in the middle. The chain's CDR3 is CASIAGFGLGEQFF. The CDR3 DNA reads TGTGCCAGTATAGCAGGGTTCGGTTTAGGTGAGCAGTTCTTC.

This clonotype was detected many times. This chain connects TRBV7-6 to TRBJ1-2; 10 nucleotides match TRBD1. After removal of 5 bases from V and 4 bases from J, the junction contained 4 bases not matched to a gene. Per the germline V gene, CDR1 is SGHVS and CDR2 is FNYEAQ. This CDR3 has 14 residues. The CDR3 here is CASSTRTGGYGYTF. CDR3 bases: TGTGCCAGCAGCACCCGGACAGGGGGCTATGGCTACACCTTC.

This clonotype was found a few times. CDR3 sequence (DNA): TGTGCCAGCAGTTTGAAAATTACAGGGGGCTCTGAAGCTTTCTTT. It encodes CASSLKITGGSEAFF. The rearrangement uses TRBV12-3 or TRBV12-4 and TRBJ1-1; 9 bases are shared with TRBD1. With 3 bases clipped from V and 6 bases from J, the junction kept 8 bases outside the gene matches. This CDR3 has 15 residues.

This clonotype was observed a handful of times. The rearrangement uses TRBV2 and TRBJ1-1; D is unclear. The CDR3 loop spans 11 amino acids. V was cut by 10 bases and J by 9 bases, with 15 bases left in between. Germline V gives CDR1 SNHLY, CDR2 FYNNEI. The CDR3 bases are TGTGCCACCAACGGCCCCCGGCAAGCTTTCTTT. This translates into CATNGPRQAFF.

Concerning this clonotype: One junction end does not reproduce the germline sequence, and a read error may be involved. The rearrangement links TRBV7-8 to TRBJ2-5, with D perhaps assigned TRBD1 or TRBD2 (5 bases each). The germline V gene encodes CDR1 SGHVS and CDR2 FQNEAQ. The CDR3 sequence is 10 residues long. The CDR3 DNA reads TGTGCCAGCAGTCCAGAGAGGGGCTATTTC. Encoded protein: CASSPERGYF. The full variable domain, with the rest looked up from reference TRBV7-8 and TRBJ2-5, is GAGVSQSPRYKVAKRGQDVALRCDPISGHVSLFWYQQALGQGPEFLTYFQNEAQLDKSGLPSDRFFAERPEGSVSTLKIQRTQQEDSAVYLCASSPERGYFGPGTRLLVL.

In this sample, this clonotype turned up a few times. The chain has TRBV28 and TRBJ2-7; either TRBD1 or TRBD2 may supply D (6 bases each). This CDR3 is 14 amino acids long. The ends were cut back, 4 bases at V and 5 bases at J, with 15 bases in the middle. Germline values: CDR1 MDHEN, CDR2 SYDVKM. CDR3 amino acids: CASSWEDRTHEQYV. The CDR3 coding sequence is TGTGCCAGCAGTTGGGAGGACAGAACGCACGAGCAGTACGTC.

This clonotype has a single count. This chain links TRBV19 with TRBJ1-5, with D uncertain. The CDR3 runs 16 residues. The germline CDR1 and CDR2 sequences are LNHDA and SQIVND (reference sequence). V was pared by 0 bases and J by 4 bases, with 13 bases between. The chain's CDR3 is CASSIDLGPMNQPQHF. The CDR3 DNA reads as TGTGCCAGTAGTATAGATTTGGGCCCCATGAATCAGCCCCAGCATTTT.

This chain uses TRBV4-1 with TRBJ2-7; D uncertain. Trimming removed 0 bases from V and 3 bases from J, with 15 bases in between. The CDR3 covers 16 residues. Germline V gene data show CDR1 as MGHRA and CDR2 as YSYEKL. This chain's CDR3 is CASSQDQDGANYEQYF. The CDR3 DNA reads TGCGCCAGCAGCCAAGATCAGGACGGCGCCAACTACGAGCAGTACTTC.

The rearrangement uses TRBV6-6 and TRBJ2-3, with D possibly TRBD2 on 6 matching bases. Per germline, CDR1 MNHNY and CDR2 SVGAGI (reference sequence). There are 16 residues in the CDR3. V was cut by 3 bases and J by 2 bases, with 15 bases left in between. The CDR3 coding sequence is TGTGCCAGCAGTTATGGGCTGGGCGGGGACACAGATACGCAGTATTTT. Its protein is CASSYGLGGDTDTQYF.

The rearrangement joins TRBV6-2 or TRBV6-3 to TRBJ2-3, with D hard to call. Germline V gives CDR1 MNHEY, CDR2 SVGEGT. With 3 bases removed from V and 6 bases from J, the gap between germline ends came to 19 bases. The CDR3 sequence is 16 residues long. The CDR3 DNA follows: TGTGCCAGCAGTTATTCGGGCCCAATCGGCGCGGATACGCAGTATTTT. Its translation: CASSYSGPIGADTQYF.

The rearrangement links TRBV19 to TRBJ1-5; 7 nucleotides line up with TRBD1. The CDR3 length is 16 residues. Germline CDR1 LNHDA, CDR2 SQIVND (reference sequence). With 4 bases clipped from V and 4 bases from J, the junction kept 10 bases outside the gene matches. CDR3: CASSNHDRAINQPQHF. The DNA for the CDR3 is TGTGCCAGTAGTAATCACGACAGGGCAATAAATCAGCCCCAGCATTTT.

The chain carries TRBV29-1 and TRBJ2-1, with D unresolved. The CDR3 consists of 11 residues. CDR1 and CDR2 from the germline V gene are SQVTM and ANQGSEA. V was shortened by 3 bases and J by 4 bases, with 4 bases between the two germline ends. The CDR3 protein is CSVDGYNEQFF. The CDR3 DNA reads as TGCAGCGTTGATGGTTACAATGAGCAGTTCTTC.

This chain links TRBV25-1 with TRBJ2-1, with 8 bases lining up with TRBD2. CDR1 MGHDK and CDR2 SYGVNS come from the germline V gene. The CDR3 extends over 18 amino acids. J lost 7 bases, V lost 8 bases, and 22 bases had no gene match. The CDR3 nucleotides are TGTGCCAGCGGGCTAGCCGGGGCGACGACGGGGGGGGGGAATGAGCAGTTCTTC. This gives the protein CASGLAGATTGGGNEQFF.